These T cell receptor beta chains were read from a single sample in a study of blood T cells in healthy people across ages. MiXCR, applied by TCRdb to the 5' RACE reads, yields one record per CDR3 protein. The sample has roughly 1,500,000 distinct CDR3 sequences, roughly 40% seen once; the top ten hold roughly 7.9%. Specimen: blood. The receptors shown here come from a young woman in good health. The CDR3 runs from the conserved cysteine through the conserved F or W. The D gene is left open where the match is weak. Where a row states a size, it is once, few, many or the class of an expanded clone; other rows omit it.

clone size: -; J gene: TRBJ2-5; D gene: TRBD1; V gene: TRBV6-2/TRBV6-3; CDR3 protein: CASILDRAEETQYF; CDR3 DNA: TGTGCCAGCATACTAGACAGGGCGGAAGAGACCCAGTACTTC
clone size: -; J gene: TRBJ2-7; D gene: TRBD1; V gene: TRBV28; CDR3 protein: CASNPQGTHEQYF; CDR3 DNA: TGTGCCAGCAACCCACAGGGGACGCACGAGCAGTACTTC
clone size: few; J gene: TRBJ2-2; D gene: TRBD2; V gene: TRBV11-2; CDR3 protein: CASSLDGGGANTGELFF; CDR3 DNA: TGTGCCAGCAGCTTAGACGGCGGGGGGGCGAACACCGGGGAGCTGTTTTTT
clone size: -; J gene: TRBJ1-2; D gene: TRBD1; V gene: TRBV29-1; CDR3 protein: CSVAGGKGGYTF; CDR3 DNA: TGCAGCGTTGCAGGGGGCAAGGGCGGCTACACCTTC
clone size: -; J gene: TRBJ2-1; D gene: TRBD2; V gene: TRBV15; CDR3 protein: CATSRDQSGGNNEQFF; CDR3 DNA: TGTGCCACCAGCAGAGATCAGAGCGGGGGGAACAATGAGCAGTTCTTC
clone size: -; J gene: TRBJ2-3; D gene: -; V gene: TRBV9; CDR3 protein: CASSGSNTDTQYF; CDR3 DNA: TGTGCCAGCAGCGGTTCCAACACAGATACGCAGTATTTT
clone size: -; J gene: TRBJ2-3; D gene: -; V gene: TRBV10-3; CDR3 protein: CAISSHGLLQFPHGDTQYF; CDR3 DNA: TGTGCCATCAGTAGCCACGGACTACTACAGTTCCCCCACGGGGATACGCAGTATTTT
clone size: -; J gene: TRBJ2-3; D gene: -; V gene: TRBV9; CDR3 protein: CASSDWAVGNTQYF; CDR3 DNA: TGTGCCAGCAGCGATTGGGCGGTCGGGAATACGCAGTATTTT
clone size: many; J gene: TRBJ1-2; D gene: -; V gene: TRBV29-1; CDR3 protein: CSVDNYGYTF; CDR3 DNA: TGCAGCGTTGATAACTATGGCTACACCTTC
clone size: few; J gene: TRBJ2-5; D gene: -; V gene: TRBV3-1; CDR3 protein: CASSQDRVGVLQETQYF; CDR3 DNA: TGTGCCAGCAGCCAAGATCGCGTAGGGGTCCTCCAGGAGACCCAGTACTTC
clone size: few; J gene: TRBJ1-1; D gene: -; V gene: TRBV29-1; CDR3 protein: CSCRKNTEAFF; CDR3 DNA: TGCAGCTGCCGCAAGAACACTGAAGCTTTCTTT
clone size: few; J gene: TRBJ2-3; D gene: TRBD1; V gene: TRBV11-2; CDR3 protein: CASSLLPGQGTDTQYF; CDR3 DNA: TGTGCCAGCAGCTTACTTCCGGGACAGGGTACAGATACGCAGTATTTT
clone size: -; J gene: TRBJ2-1; D gene: -; V gene: TRBV19; CDR3 protein: CASSIITRQNEQFF; CDR3 DNA: TGTGCCAGTAGTATAATAACAAGACAGAATGAGCAGTTCTTC
clone size: -; J gene: TRBJ2-5; D gene: -; V gene: TRBV18; CDR3 protein: CASSPETGTPEETQYF; CDR3 DNA: TGTGCCAGCTCACCCGAAACCGGGACTCCCGAAGAGACCCAGTACTTC
clone size: -; J gene: TRBJ1-2; D gene: TRBD1; V gene: TRBV2; CDR3 protein: CARKGQGANYGYTF; CDR3 DNA: TGTGCCAGGAAAGGACAGGGAGCTAACTATGGCTACACCTTC